The 24 T cell receptor beta chains given below trace back to one sample, sequenced in a study of OX40 agonist ivuxolimab in advanced cancers. The protocol was immunoSEQ multiplex PCR, while the TCRdb copy is restricted to in-frame clones and leaves out a portion. The sample carries some 75,000 clones, around 87% recorded once. The sample was CD4+ or CD8+ T cells sorted from blood, taken in a trial of the OX40 agonist ivuxolimab. Source of these receptors: an adult with an advanced solid tumor such as melanoma, head and neck, liver or kidney cancer.

The chain is built from TRBV19 and TRBJ1-5; a possible D gene is TRBD1 (5 bases). The V gene lost 4 bases and the J gene lost 0 bases, with 22 bases spanning the gap. CDR1 is LNHDA and CDR2 is SQIVND in the germline V gene (reference sequence). The CDR3 length is 19 residues. CDR3 nucleotides: TGTGCCAGTAGTAAAAGGGGTCCACAGACCGCTTATAGCAATCAGCCCCAGCATTTT. Translating it yields CASSKRGPQTAYSNQPQHF.

This clone was seen just once. The chain uses TRBV11-3 and TRBJ1-2; perhaps TRBD1 as D (5 bases). From germline, CDR1 is SGHNT and CDR2 YENEEA. The CDR3 is made up of 13 amino acids. The V gene lost 6 bases and the J gene lost 6 bases, with 14 bases spanning the gap. CDR3 amino acids: CASSPGAANGYTF. The CDR3 region has the DNA TGTGCCAGCAGTCCCGGGGCAGCAAATGGCTACACCTTC.

The gene calls are TRBV18 and TRBJ1-2; D not certain. Germline V gene lookup returns CDR1 KGHSH and CDR2 LQKENI. The V end lost 3 bases, the J end lost 0 bases, and 14 bases lay between the germline ends. CDR3 length equals 16 residues. The CDR3 reads CASSPFTRTSNYGYTF. The CDR3 nucleotides are TGTGCCAGCTCACCTTTCACCCGCACTTCTAACTATGGCTACACCTTC.

This clone has a single count. The CDR3 nucleotides are TGTGCCAGCAGAACAACCGGGACAGGGGAGACCGGGGAGCTGTTTTTT. Translating gives CASRTTGTGETGELFF. The chain recombines TRBV28 with TRBJ2-2; TRBD1 matches 10 bases. The CDR3 extends over 16 amino acids. The V segment lost 6 bases and the J segment 5 bases; nucleotides outside the gene matches: 9. Germline V CDR1 and CDR2: MDHEN, SYDVKM.

V gene TRBV4-2 combines with J gene TRBJ1-4; no clear D gene. CDR1 and CDR2 from the germline V gene are LGHNA and YNFKEQ. Trimming left V 0 bases short and J 4 bases short, with 12 bases between. CDR3 size: 16 residues. CDR3 coding DNA: TGTGCCAGCAGCCAAGACGGGAGGGCTCTTAATGAAAAACTGTTTTTT. This translates into CASSQDGRALNEKLFF.

This chain connects TRBV29-1 to TRBJ1-1; D remains ambiguous. The CDR3 loop spans 14 amino acids. Trimming took off 6 bases at V and 4 bases at J, with 18 bases between the two ends. The V gene's germline CDR1 is SQVTM and CDR2 ANQGSEA. Here the CDR3 reads CSVSLGPVTTEAFF. The CDR3 nucleotides read TGCAGCGTGTCTTTAGGCCCCGTAACCACTGAAGCTTTCTTT.

The rearrangement uses TRBV18 and TRBJ2-5; D remains unclear. V lost 2 bases to trimming and J lost 3 bases, with 7 bases between them. Germline V gives CDR1 KGHSH, CDR2 LQKENI. This CDR3 spans 13 amino acids. CDR3 region: CASSPRLEETQYF. In nucleotides, the CDR3 is TGTGCCAGCTCACCAAGGTTGGAAGAGACCCAGTACTTC.

CDR3 in amino acids: CASSQESPLTSYEQFF. The CDR3 coding sequence is TGCGCCAGCAGCCAAGAGTCCCCGCTGACCTCCTATGAGCAGTTCTTC. V gene TRBV4-3 combines with J gene TRBJ2-1, with no clear D. Germline V gives CDR1 LGHNA, CDR2 YSLEER. This CDR3 comprises 16 residues. The germline V and J ends were trimmed by 0 bases and 8 bases, with 17 bases remaining between them.

V usage is TRBV2 and J usage is TRBJ1-2; no reliable D call. The CDR3 is 13 residues long. With 3 bases removed from V and 8 bases from J, the gap between germline ends came to 13 bases. Looked up from germline, CDR1 is SNHLY and CDR2 is FYNNEI. Written as DNA, the CDR3 is TGTGCCAGCAGTGATGGTTTGGGCTGGGGCTACACCTTC. Translated: CASSDGLGWGYTF.

The V call is TRBV6-5, the J call TRBJ1-6, with a weak D call TRBD1 (6 bases). The CDR3 extends over 15 amino acids. Per the germline V gene, CDR1 is MNHEY and CDR2 is SVGAGI. Trimming removed 7 bases from V and 3 bases from J, with 13 bases in between. The CDR3 DNA reads as TGTGCCAGCACCAACGGACAGCACTATAATTCACCCCTCCACTTT. Translated: CASTNGQHYNSPLHF.

The gene calls are TRBV28 and TRBJ1-4; TRBD1 is a possible D gene (5 bases). The CDR3 is 15 residues long. Germline CDR1 MDHEN, CDR2 SYDVKM. Trimming removed 9 bases at V and 0 bases at J, with 14 bases between. CDR3 sequence: CASSLRGATNEKLFF. In nucleotides, the CDR3 is TGTGCCAGTTCCTTAAGGGGAGCAACTAATGAAAAACTGTTTTTT.

This chain joins TRBV9 and TRBJ2-1; possibly TRBD2 for D (5 bases). CDR3 length: 14 amino acids. With 0 bases removed from V and 8 bases from J, the gap between germline ends came to 12 bases. From germline, CDR1 is SGDLS and CDR2 YYNGEE. The CDR3 coding sequence is TGTGCCAGCAGCGTAGGTCAGGCGGGCGATGAGCAGTTCTTC. Residues: CASSVGQAGDEQFF.

The V call is TRBV7-8, the J call TRBJ2-5, with 10 bases matching TRBD2. Trimming took 2 bases from V and 5 from J; bases not matched to a gene: 17. The CDR3 contains 19 residues. Looked up from germline, CDR1 is SGHVS and CDR2 is FQNEAQ. CDR3 amino acids: CASSLMQRTSTSGVETQYF. For the CDR3, the DNA is TGTGCCAGCAGCTTAATGCAGCGAACTTCCACTAGCGGGGTGGAGACCCAGTACTTC.

This chain joins TRBV29-1 and TRBJ2-2; TRBD1 agrees at 8 bases. The V segment lost 4 bases and the J segment 7 bases; nucleotides outside the gene matches: 14. The CDR3 is 16 residues long. In germline, CDR1 is SQVTM, CDR2 ANQGSEA. CDR3 nucleotide sequence: TGCAGCGTTGGCGTGTCAGGGGGCGTGAAGAGCGGGGAGCTGTTTTTT. Translated: CSVGVSGGVKSGELFF.

This clone was recorded a few times. The chain recombines TRBV27 with TRBJ2-2, with 10 nucleotides matching TRBD1. V shed 6 bases and J 3 bases; nucleotides not matched to a gene: 1. This CDR3 is built from 14 residues. Germline values: CDR1 MNHEY, CDR2 SMNVEV (reference sequence). Written as DNA, the CDR3 is TGTGCCAGCAGGACAGGGGGCCACACCGGGGAGCTGTTTTTT. Translating it yields CASRTGGHTGELFF.

The chain employs TRBV21-1 and TRBJ1-3. TRBV21-1 corresponds to a pseudogene. The CDR3 extends over 17 amino acids. The CDR3 nucleotides read TGTGCCAGCAGCAAATTAAGGAAGGGCAGCTCTGGAAACACCATATATTTT. Translated, it gives CASSKLRKGSSGNTIYF.

The chain is built from TRBV10-3 and TRBJ2-1; D is perhaps TRBD1 or TRBD2 (5 bases each). CDR3 size: 14 residues. The germline V gene has CDR1 ENHRY and CDR2 SYGVKD. V was pared by 0 bases and J by 8 bases, with 11 bases between. CDR3 region: CAISESRGVDEQFF. CDR3 DNA: TGTGCCATCAGTGAGTCGAGAGGGGTTGATGAGCAGTTCTTC.

The chain couples TRBV11-3 to TRBJ1-6; no clear D. The CDR3 loop spans 13 amino acids. V was clipped by 2 bases and J by 7 bases, with 6 bases between them. From germline, CDR1 is SGHNT and CDR2 YENEEA. CDR3 in amino acids: CASSLNGNSPLHF. As DNA, the CDR3 is TGTGCCAGCAGCTTAAATGGGAATTCACCCCTCCACTTT.

The chain joins TRBV6-1 to TRBJ2-7, with D maybe TRBD2 (6 bases). Germline loops: CDR1 MNHNS, CDR2 SASEGT. V dropped 4 bases and J dropped 2 bases, with 12 bases sitting between them. The CDR3 loop spans 14 amino acids. Here the CDR3 DNA reads TGTGCCAGCAGTGCCTCGGGACTTCCCTACGAGCAGTACGTC. Translated: CASSASGLPYEQYV.

The chain joins TRBV5-1 to TRBJ1-3; D remains ambiguous. CDR3 length equals 14 residues. Germline lookup yields CDR1 SGHRS and CDR2 YFSETQ. The V and J ends lost 8 bases and 0 bases respectively, with 12 bases between them. This chain's CDR3 is CASRTESSGNTIYF. DNA for the CDR3: TGCGCCAGTCGGACGGAGAGCTCTGGAAACACCATATATTTT.

The chain joins TRBV11-3 to TRBJ1-5; TRBD1 agrees at 12 bases. Trimming removed 6 bases from V and 5 bases from J; junction bases left unmatched: 8. The CDR3 is made up of 16 amino acids. Germline V gene lookup returns CDR1 SGHNT and CDR2 YENEEA. CDR3 coding DNA: TGTGCCAGCAGATGTCCCGGGACAGGGGGCGATCAGCCCCAGCATTTT. It encodes CASRCPGTGGDQPQHF.

This clone was recorded once. The rearrangement uses TRBV18 and TRBJ2-1, with 10 bases that match TRBD1. The CDR3 runs to 14 residues. With V trimmed by 4 bases and J by 5 bases, 2 bases remained unmatched. Germline V gene sequence: CDR1 KGHSH, CDR2 LQKENI. The CDR3 DNA reads TGTGCCAGCTCACGTGGGACAGGGGACAATGAGCAGTTCTTC. Residues: CASSRGTGDNEQFF.

The chain is built from TRBV10-3 and TRBJ1-2, with 11 bases lining up with TRBD1. Trimming cost V 10 bases and J 6 bases; bases outside gene matches: 13. Germline V lookup: CDR1 ENHRY, CDR2 SYGVKD. The CDR3 has 15 residues. Here the CDR3 DNA reads TGTGCCACCCGGTCGAGCCTGGGACAGGGGGATGGCTACACCTTC. It yields the protein CATRSSLGQGDGYTF.

The gene calls are TRBV28 and TRBJ2-1, with D perhaps assigned TRBD1 or TRBD2 (5 bases each). The CDR3 is made up of 16 amino acids. V was shortened by 5 bases and J by 0 bases, with 14 bases between the two germline ends. Germline V lookup: CDR1 MDHEN, CDR2 SYDVKM. This chain's CDR3 is CASSPLAGSSYNEQFF. CDR3 sequence (DNA): TGTGCCAGCAGTCCCCTGGCAGGGAGCTCCTACAATGAGCAGTTCTTC.